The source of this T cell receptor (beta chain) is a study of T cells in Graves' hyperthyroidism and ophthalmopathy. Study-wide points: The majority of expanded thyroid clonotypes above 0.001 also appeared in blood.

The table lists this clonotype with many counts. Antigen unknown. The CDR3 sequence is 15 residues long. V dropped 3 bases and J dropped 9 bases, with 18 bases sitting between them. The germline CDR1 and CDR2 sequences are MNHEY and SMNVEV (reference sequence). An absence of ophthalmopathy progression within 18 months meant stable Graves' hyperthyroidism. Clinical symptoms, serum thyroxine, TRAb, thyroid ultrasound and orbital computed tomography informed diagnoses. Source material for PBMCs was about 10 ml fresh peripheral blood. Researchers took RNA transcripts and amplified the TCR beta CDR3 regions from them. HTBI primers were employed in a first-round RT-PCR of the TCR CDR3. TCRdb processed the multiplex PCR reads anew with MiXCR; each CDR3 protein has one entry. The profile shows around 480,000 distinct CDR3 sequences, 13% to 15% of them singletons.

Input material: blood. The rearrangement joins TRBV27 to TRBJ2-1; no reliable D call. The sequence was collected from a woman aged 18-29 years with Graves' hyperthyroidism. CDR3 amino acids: CASSFEGVTSGEQFF. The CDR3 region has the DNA TGTGCCAGCAGTTTTGAAGGAGTGACTTCTGGTGAGCAGTTCTTC.